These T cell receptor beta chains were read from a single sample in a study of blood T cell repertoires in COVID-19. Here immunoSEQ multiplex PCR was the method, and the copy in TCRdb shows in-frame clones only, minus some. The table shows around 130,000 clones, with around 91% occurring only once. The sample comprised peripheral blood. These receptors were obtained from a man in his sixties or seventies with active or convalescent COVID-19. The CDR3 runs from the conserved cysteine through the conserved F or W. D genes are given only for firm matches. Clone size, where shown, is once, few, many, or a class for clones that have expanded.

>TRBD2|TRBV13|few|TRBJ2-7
TGTGCCAGCTCACCCTATCTAAGCGGGAGGGCGAACGAGCAGTACTTC
CASSPYLSGRANEQYF
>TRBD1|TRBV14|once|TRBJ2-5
TGTGCCAGCAGCAGAGGGGGCGAGACCCAGTACTTC
CASSRGGETQYF
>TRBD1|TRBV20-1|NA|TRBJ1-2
TGCAGTGCGTTCCGGGACAGCAACACCTTC
CSAFRDSNTF
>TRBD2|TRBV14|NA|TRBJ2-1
TGTGCCAGCAGCCAATTAACAAAAGCCTTATCTAGCGGGACTAACAATGAGCAGTTCTTC
CASSQLTKALSSGTNNEQFF
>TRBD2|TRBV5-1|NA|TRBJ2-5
TGCGCCAGCAGCTCGGGGGGAGGGTCGGAGACCCAGTACTTC
CASSSGGGSETQYF
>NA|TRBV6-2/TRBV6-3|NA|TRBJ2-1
TGTGCCAGCAGTTACTCGGGAGGTCTTGAGCAGTTCTTC
CASSYSGGLEQFF
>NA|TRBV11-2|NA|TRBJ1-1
TGTGCCAGCAGCTCCCAGGGGTCCCTCACTGAAGCTTTCTTT
CASSSQGSLTEAFF
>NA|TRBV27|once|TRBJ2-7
TGTGCCAGCAGTTTATCACGATCAAGCGGAAGCTCCTACGAGCAGTACTTC
CASSLSRSSGSSYEQYF
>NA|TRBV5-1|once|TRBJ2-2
TGCGCCAGCGACTCCGGGTACAACACCGGGGAGCTGTTTTTT
CASDSGYNTGELFF
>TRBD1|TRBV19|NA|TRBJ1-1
TGTGCCAGTAGTAAGTTAACAGGGGGAGCTGGGGGCACTGAAGCTTTCTTT
CASSKLTGGAGGTEAFF
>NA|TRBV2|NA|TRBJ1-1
TGTGCCAGCAGTGTAGGCAGGGTGGCTGAAGCTTTCTTT
CASSVGRVAEAFF
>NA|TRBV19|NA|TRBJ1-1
TGTGCCAGTAGTATAGTGGCGGGTTGGACTGAAGCTTTCTTT
CASSIVAGWTEAFF
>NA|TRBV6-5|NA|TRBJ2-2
TGTGCCAGCAGTCATGACAGACACACCGGGGAGCTGTTTTTT
CASSHDRHTGELFF
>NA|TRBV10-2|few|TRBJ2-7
TGCGCCAGCTCTGAGCTCTACGAGCAGTACTTC
CASSELYEQYF
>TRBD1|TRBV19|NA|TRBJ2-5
TGTGCCAGTAAAGCGGGACAGGGTAGTAAGACCCAGTACTTC
CASKAGQGSKTQYF
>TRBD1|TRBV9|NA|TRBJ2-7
TGTGCCAGCAGCGCCACAGGGGAGTTTTACGAGCAGTACTTC
CASSATGEFYEQYF
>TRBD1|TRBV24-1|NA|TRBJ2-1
TGTGCCACCAGTGATGTTGGACAGGGTACTTTCAATGAGCAGTTCTTC
CATSDVGQGTFNEQFF
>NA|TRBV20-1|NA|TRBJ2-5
TGCAGTGCTAGTTCCCCGCTTAGCGAAGAGACCCAGTACTTC
CSASSPLSEETQYF
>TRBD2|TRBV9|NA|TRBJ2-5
TGTGCCAGCAGCGTAGGCGGGAGGACGAGAGAAGCCCAGTACTTC
CASSVGGRTREAQYF
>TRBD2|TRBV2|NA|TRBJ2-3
TGTGGGACTAGCGGGAGAGTTGGAGAAGATACGCAGTATTTT
CGTSGRVGEDTQYF
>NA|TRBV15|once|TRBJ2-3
TGTGCCACCGCCGGGAAGCGGGCGGGGATTAGCACAGATACGCAGTATTTT
CATAGKRAGISTDTQYF
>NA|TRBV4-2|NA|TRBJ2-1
TGTGCCAGCAGCCAAGCCCCCCCGGGAACCTCCTACAATGAGCAGTTCTTC
CASSQAPPGTSYNEQFF
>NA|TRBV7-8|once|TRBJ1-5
TGTGCCAGCAGCTTAGCGCTACAGGGTGTGAATCAGCCCCAGCATTTT
CASSLALQGVNQPQHF
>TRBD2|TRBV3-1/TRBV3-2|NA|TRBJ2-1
TGTGCCAGCAGCCCAAGGACTAGCGGGCATGAGCAGTTCTTC
CASSPRTSGHEQFF
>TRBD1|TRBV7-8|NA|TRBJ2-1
TGTGCCAGCAGCTTAGAAAGAGTGGAAGGGACAGGGGGCGGGCCTATGAATGAGCAGTTCTTC
CASSLERVEGTGGGPMNEQFF
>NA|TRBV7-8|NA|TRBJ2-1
TGTGCCAGCAGCCGGGGACAATACAATGAGCAGTTCTTC
CASSRGQYNEQFF
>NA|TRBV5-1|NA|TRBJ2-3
TGCGCCAGCAGCTTAGGACTACCCCCGGATACGCAGTATTTT
CASSLGLPPDTQYF
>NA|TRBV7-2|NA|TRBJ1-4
TGTGCCAGCAGCCGGACAGCGAGTGAAAAACTGTTTTTT
CASSRTASEKLFF
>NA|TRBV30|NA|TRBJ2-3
TGTGCCTGGAGTGTCGGAGGGGGGGGAAGCACAGATACGCAGTATTTT
CAWSVGGGGSTDTQYF
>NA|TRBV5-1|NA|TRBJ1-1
TGCGCCAGCAGCTTGTACTCCAACACTGAAGCTTTCTTT
CASSLYSNTEAFF
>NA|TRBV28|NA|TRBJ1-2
TGTGCCAGCAGTTCCTCCCTCACAGGAAGCTATGGCTACACCTTC
CASSSSLTGSYGYTF
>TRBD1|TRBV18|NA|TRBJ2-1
TGTGCCAGCTCAACTCCCGGGACAGGGCCCTACAATGAGCAGTTCTTC
CASSTPGTGPYNEQFF
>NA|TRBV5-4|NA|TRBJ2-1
TGTGCCAGCAGCCAGAAACAGGGTTATAATGAGCAGTTCTTC
CASSQKQGYNEQFF
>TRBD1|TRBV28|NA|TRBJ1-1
TGTGCCAGCAGTTCGCCCTACAGGGGCCCTGAAGCTTTCTTT
CASSSPYRGPEAFF
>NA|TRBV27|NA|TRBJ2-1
TGTGCCAGCTCCTTTTTGGAGTCCTACAATGAGCAGTTCTTC
CASSFLESYNEQFF
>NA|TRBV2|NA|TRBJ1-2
TGTGCCAGCAGTGAAGGGCGGGACGGAGCTAACTATGGCTACACCTTC
CASSEGRDGANYGYTF
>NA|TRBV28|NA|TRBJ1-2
TGTGCCAGCAGTTTAGGGGGGGCTGACAACTATGGCTACACCTTC
CASSLGGADNYGYTF
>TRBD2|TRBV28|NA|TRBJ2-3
TGTGCCAGCAGTCCCCAATCAGCGGGGACCAGGTATTTT
CASSPQSAGTRYF
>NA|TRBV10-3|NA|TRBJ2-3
TGTGCCATCAGTGTTGAGGGAACTAGCACAGATACGCAGTATTTT
CAISVEGTSTDTQYF
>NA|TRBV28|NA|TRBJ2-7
TGTGCCAGCAGTTTATCGCCCAGCTCCTACGAGCAGTACTTC
CASSLSPSSYEQYF
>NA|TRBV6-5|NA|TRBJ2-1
TGTGCCACCGTATACAGTTCGAAGTACAATGAGCAGTTCTTC
CATVYSSKYNEQFF
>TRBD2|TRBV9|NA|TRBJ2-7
TGTGCCAGCAGCGTTGGACTAGCGAGTCCTGAGCAGTACTTC
CASSVGLASPEQYF